Listed below are T cell receptor beta chains from one sample, sequenced in a study of identical twins. Using its own MiXCR run on the 5' RACE reads, TCRdb lists one record per CDR3 protein. The table lists around 370,000 distinct CDR3 sequences, 8.5% to 10% of them singletons, with 7.5% to 9.5% in the top ten. Sequenced input: naive T cells sorted from blood. The receptor source for this set is a woman between 45 and 65 years old in good health. Both conserved end residues are part of each CDR3. The order of the fields is V gene, J gene, CDR3 protein.

>TRBV27|TRBJ2-7
CASSSRLAGKVEQYF
>TRBV7-8|TRBJ2-4
CASSLDRQLSKNIQYF
>TRBV5-1|TRBJ1-1
CASSQDRVGTEAFF
>TRBV7-9|TRBJ2-1
CASSLGQAYNEQFF
>TRBV5-1|TRBJ1-1
CASSGTGGTEAFF
>TRBV5-5|TRBJ2-7
CASSFLSGQGPYEQYF
>TRBV10-3|TRBJ2-7
CAIRTGGSGEQYF
>TRBV12-3/TRBV12-4|TRBJ2-1
CASRLGQRSNEQFF
>TRBV4-1|TRBJ1-2
CASSQEVRAYGYTF
>TRBV4-1|TRBJ1-3
CASSPNTGNTGNTIYF
>TRBV3-1|TRBJ2-5
CASSQDQGGRETQYF
>TRBV20-1|TRBJ2-3
CSARHREDTQYF
>TRBV30|TRBJ2-7
CAWLQRESYEQYF
>TRBV24-1|TRBJ2-2
CATLRRTTGELFF
>TRBV7-8|TRBJ2-5
CASSLGYPGTGGYARETQYF
>TRBV7-6|TRBJ1-3
CAAGGGGNTIYF
>TRBV20-1|TRBJ1-6
CSAGQGESPLHF
>TRBV12-3/TRBV12-4|TRBJ2-1
CASSFSGDSYNEQFF
>TRBV20-1|TRBJ2-7
CSARDVLAGLSYEQYF
>TRBV20-1|TRBJ2-3
CSAHLDWDSTDTQYF
>TRBV14|TRBJ2-3
CASNSGSTDTQYF
>TRBV12-3/TRBV12-4|TRBJ2-1
CASRTVAGGLSYNEQFF
>TRBV4-1|TRBJ2-5
CASSHPGTGEKTQYF